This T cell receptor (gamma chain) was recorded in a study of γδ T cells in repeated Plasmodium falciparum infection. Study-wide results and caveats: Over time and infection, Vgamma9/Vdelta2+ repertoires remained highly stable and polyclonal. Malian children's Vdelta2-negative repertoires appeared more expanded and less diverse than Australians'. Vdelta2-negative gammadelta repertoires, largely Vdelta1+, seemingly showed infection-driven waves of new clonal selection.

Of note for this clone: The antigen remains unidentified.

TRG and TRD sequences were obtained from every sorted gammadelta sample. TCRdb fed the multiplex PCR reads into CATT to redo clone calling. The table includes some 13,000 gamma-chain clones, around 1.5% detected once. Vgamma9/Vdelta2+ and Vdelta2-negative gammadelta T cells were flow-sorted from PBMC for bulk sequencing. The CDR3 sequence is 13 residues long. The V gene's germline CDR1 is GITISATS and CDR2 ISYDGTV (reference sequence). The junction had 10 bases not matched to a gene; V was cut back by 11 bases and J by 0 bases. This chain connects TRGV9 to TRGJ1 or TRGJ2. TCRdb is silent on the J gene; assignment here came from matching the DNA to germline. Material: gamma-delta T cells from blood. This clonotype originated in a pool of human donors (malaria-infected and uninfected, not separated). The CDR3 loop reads CAWEATNYYKKLF. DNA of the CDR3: TGTGCCTGGGAGGCTACGAATTATTATAAGAAACTCTTT.